The clone carrying this T cell receptor beta chain was recorded at least ten times. Its matching antigen is unknown. The data were taken from a study of spatial heterogeneity in lung cancer. Study-wide context: In the raw reads, each unique TCR and UMI combination was present more than ten times on average. Study conclusions and caveats: Compared with follow-up, resection was when ubiquitous expanded tumor TCRs appeared in blood more.

Indicated time point: sample taken at primary tumor resection. Researchers sequenced whole RNA taken from tumor, nontumor lung or frozen PBMC without sorting. Donation came from some 73 patients with untreated early-stage non-small cell lung cancer. Germline assignment: CDR1 PRHDT and CDR2 FYEKMQ (reference sequence). J lost 5 bases, V lost 0 bases, and 10 bases had no gene match. This CDR3 comprises 17 residues. Every molecule of TCR cDNA had its own unique molecular identifier. TCRdb analysed the 5' RACE reads with MiXCR anew, one entry per CDR3 protein. The table shows about 42,000 distinct CDR3 sequences, with about 6.7% occurring only once.

The input for sequencing was PBMCs, taken at surgery. The V gene is TRBV13, the J gene TRBJ1-1, with 9 bases identical to TRBD1. This TCR came from a female donor with early-stage non-small cell lung cancer. The CDR3 DNA reads TGTGCCAGCAGCTTAGGAGGGACAGGGCTTAAGTGGACTGAAGCTTTCTTT. Translation gives CASSLGGTGLKWTEAFF.